This T cell receptor (beta chain) was recovered during a study of human T cells and chemical hapten exposure. Background on the study: On the upper back, patch tests were applied with 0.01% DPC and read at 6 days. Yields of TCR per sample differed, chiefly owing to small differences in pooled library volume.

In the library, unique molecular identifiers were attached to individual cDNA molecules. TCRdb passed the RACE reads through MiXCR, listing each CDR3 protein once. Among around 200,000 distinct CDR3 sequences, nearly 30% were seen once, and the ten largest hold just under 3%. Time point here: pre-sensitization, week 0. As to treatment: therapeutic diphenylcyclopropenone sensitization with weekly scalp DPC. The CDR3 contains 13 residues. Germline CDR1 ENHRY, CDR2 SYGVKD. The ends were cut back, 6 bases at V and 7 bases at J, with 13 bases in the middle. Sequenced here: whole blood, sampled in connection with sensitization to the hapten diphenylcyclopropenone (DPC). The source is a woman aged 25 to 39 with alopecia areata. Some clones in this sample may be carry-over from other donors' samples. The rearrangement links TRBV10-3 to TRBJ2-1; no firm D call. CDR3 nucleotide sequence: TGTGCCATCAGCCTCGCGGTCAGAAATGAGCAGTTCTTC. The encoded protein is CAISLAVRNEQFF.